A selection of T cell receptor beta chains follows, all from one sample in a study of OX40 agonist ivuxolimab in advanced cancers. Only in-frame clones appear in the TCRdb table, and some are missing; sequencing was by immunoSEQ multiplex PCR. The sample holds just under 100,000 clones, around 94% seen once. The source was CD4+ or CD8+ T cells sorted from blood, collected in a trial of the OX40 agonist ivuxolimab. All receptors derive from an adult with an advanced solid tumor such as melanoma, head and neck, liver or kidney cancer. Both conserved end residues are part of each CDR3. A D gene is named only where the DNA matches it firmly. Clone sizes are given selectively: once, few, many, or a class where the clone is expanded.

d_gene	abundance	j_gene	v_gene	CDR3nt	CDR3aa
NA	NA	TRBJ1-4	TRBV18	TGTGCCAGCTCGAAAGGGGGAACTAATGAAAAACTGTTTTTT	CASSKGGTNEKLFF
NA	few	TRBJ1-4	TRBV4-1	TGCGCCAGCAGCCTCATGGGGGAAAAACTGTTTTTT	CASSLMGEKLFF
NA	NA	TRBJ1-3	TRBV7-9	TGTGCCAGCAGGCCACAGGGTTTTGGAAACACCATATATTTT	CASRPQGFGNTIYF
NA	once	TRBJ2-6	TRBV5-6	TGTGCCAGCACCTTAAGGGGAGGGGCCAACGTCCTGACTTTC	CASTLRGGANVLTF
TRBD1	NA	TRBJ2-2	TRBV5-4	TGTGCCAGCAGCCGGGACAGCGTCACCGGGGAGCTGTTTTTT	CASSRDSVTGELFF
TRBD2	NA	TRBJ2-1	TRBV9	TGTGCCAGCAGCGAAGGACTAGCGGGAGGCCTCTTCTCCTACAATGAGCAGTTCTTC	CASSEGLAGGLFSYNEQFF
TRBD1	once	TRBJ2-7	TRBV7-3	TGTGCCAGCAGCCGGGACAGGGGGCACTACGAGCAGTACTTC	CASSRDRGHYEQYF
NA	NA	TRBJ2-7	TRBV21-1	TGTGCCAGCAGCAAACGGGACAGGGTCGGATCCTACGAGCAGTACTTC	CASSKRDRVGSYEQYF
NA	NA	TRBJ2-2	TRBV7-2	TGTGCCAGCACCCTCCAGGGCCGAATTGCCGGGGAGCTGTTTTTT	CASTLQGRIAGELFF
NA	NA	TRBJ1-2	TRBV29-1	TGCAGCGTTGACACACAGGGACGCGGCTATGGCTACACCTTC	CSVDTQGRGYGYTF
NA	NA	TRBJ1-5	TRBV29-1	TGCAGCGTTGGATTCGGGGGGAATCAGCCCCAGCATTTT	CSVGFGGNQPQHF
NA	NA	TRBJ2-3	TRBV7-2	TGTGCCAGCAGCCCTGGGAATAGCGCCACAGATACGCAGTATTTT	CASSPGNSATDTQYF
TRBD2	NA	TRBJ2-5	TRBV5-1	TGCGCCAGCAGCTTGGCCCCCTCGGGAGGGCAAGAGACCCAGTACTTC	CASSLAPSGGQETQYF
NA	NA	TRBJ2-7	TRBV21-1	TGTGCCTCCGGGGATCACTACGAGCAGTACTTC	CASGDHYEQYF
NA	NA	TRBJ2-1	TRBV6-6	TGTGCCAGCACCGACCGGGACACTACCTACAATGAGCAGTTCTTC	CASTDRDTTYNEQFF
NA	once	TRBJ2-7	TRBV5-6	TGTGCCAGCAGCCCCTGGACGAACCTCTACGAGCAGTACTTC	CASSPWTNLYEQYF
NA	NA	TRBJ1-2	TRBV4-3	TGCGCCAGCAGCCAAGAGGGCAGGGCCTATGGCTACACCTTC	CASSQEGRAYGYTF
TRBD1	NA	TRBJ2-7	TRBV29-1	TGCAGCGTCCGTGGCCGACAGGGTCTCTTAGAGCAGTACTTC	CSVRGRQGLLEQYF
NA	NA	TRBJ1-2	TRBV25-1	TGTGCCAGCAGTGAAATCCATAACTATGGCTACACCTTC	CASSEIHNYGYTF
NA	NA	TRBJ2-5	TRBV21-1	TGTGCCAGCAGCCCAACCCAGGCCATGGGGGAGACCCAGTACTTC	CASSPTQAMGETQYF
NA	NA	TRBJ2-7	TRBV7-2	TGTGCCAGCAGCTCCCAACTAGGCTCCTACGAGCAGTACTTC	CASSSQLGSYEQYF
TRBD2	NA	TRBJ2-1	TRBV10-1	TGCGCCAGCAGTGCGGGACTAGCGGGGGGTAACAATGAGCAGTTCTTC	CASSAGLAGGNNEQFF
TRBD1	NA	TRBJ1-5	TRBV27	TGTGCCAGCAGTTTATCAGGGGGCTTAAGCAATCAGCCCCAGCATTTT	CASSLSGGLSNQPQHF
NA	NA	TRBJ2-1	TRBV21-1	TGTGCCAGCAGCCAATGCCTCCGGACAGGGTTGGGTGAGCAGTTCTTC	CASSQCLRTGLGEQFF
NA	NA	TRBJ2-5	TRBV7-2	TGTGCCAGCAGCTTAGCAGGGTCTCGGGAGACCCAGTACTTC	CASSLAGSRETQYF
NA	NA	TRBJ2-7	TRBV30	TGTGCCTGGGGTGGTGGGACCAACCTATACGAGCAGTACTTC	CAWGGGTNLYEQYF
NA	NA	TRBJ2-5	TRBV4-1	TGCGCCAGCAGCCTCTCGCGGATCCAAGAGACCCAGTACTTC	CASSLSRIQETQYF
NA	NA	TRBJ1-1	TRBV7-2	TGTGCCAGCAGTTATGACACGAACACTGAAGCTTTCTTT	CASSYDTNTEAFF
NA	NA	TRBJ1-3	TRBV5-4	TGTGCCAGCAGCGCCAGGACAGAAATGAGAAACACCATATATTTT	CASSARTEMRNTIYF
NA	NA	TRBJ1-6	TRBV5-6	TGTGCCAGCAGCTCCAATCCGGGACTCCGGGGTAATTCACCCCTCCACTTT	CASSSNPGLRGNSPLHF
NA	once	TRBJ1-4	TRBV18	TGTGCCAGCTCACCAAAGGGCAGGGGAGAAGAAAAACTGTTTTTT	CASSPKGRGEEKLFF
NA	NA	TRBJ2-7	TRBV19	TGTGCCAGTAGCACAGGGTACCAGCAGTACTTC	CASSTGYQQYF
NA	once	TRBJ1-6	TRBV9	TGTGCCAGCAGCGTAGAAGGAGGGCCGAATTCACCCCTCCACTTT	CASSVEGGPNSPLHF
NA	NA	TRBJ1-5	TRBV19	TGTGCCAGTAGTATGAGGCAGGGATTGGATTTAGATCAGCCCCAGCATTTT	CASSMRQGLDLDQPQHF
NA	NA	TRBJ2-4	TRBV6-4	TGTGCCAGCAGTGACAGGTGGGGATCCAAAAACATTCAGTACTTC	CASSDRWGSKNIQYF
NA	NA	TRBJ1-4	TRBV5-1	TGCGCCAGCAGCTTGGGTCGGGGTTATGAAAAACTGTTTTTT	CASSLGRGYEKLFF
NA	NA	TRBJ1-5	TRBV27	TGTGCCAGCAGTTTATCGACAGATAGCAATCAGCCCCAGCATTTT	CASSLSTDSNQPQHF
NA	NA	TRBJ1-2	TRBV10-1	TGCGCCAGCAGTGACAGAAGGGCCAGCGGCTACACCTTC	CASSDRRASGYTF
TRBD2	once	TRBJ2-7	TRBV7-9	TGTGCCAGCGGACCGACTAGCGGGACCATCCCCGGTGAGCAGTACTTC	CASGPTSGTIPGEQYF
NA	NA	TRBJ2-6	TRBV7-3	TGTGCCAGCAGCATCCAGAACTCTGGGGCCAACGTCCTGACTTTC	CASSIQNSGANVLTF
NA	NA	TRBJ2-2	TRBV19	TGTGCCAGTAGTATTGGGGGGAGAGTTACCGGGGAGCTGTTTTTT	CASSIGGRVTGELFF
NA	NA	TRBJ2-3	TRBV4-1	TGCGCCAGCAGCCCGGCCCCTAGCACAGATACGCAGTATTTT	CASSPAPSTDTQYF
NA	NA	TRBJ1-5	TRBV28	TGTGCCAGCAGTTCCTCGGGTGCTGGCAATCAGCCCCAGCATTTT	CASSSSGAGNQPQHF
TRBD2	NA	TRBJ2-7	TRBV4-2	TGTGCCAGCAGCCAAGATGGAACTAGCGCCTCCGAGGGGCAGTACTTC	CASSQDGTSASEGQYF
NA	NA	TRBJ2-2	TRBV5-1	TGCGCCAGCAGCTTGATTGGTGGACTATCGAACACCGGGGAGCTGTTTTTT	CASSLIGGLSNTGELFF
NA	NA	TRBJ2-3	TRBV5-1	TGCGCCAGCAGCTTGGAAACCGTAGATACGCAGTATTTT	CASSLETVDTQYF
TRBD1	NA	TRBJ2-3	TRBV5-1	TGCGCCAGCACCCTGGGACAGGGCACAGATACGCAGTATTTT	CASTLGQGTDTQYF
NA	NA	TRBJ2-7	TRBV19	TGTGCCCCCCGGGAGGACAGGCACTACGAGCAGTACTTC	CAPREDRHYEQYF
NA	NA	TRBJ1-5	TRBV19	TGTGCCAGTAGTATGTCGGGGTTGGATTATCAGCCCCAGCATTTT	CASSMSGLDYQPQHF
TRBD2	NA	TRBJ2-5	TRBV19	TGTGCCAGTAGTATCTGGGGGGGGACCCAAGAGACCCAGTACTTC	CASSIWGGTQETQYF
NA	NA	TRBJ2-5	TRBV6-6	TGTGCCAGCAGTACAGCTGTCGGCGAGACCCAGTACTTC	CASSTAVGETQYF
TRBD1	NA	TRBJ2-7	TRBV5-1	TGCGCCAGCAGCTTGGGAGACAGGGCCTCCTACGAGCAGTACTTC	CASSLGDRASYEQYF
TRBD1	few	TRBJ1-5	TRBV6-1	TGTGCCAGCAGCCTCCAGGGGGGCAATCAGCCCCAGCATTTT	CASSLQGGNQPQHF
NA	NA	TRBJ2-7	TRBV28	TGTGCCAGCAGTGTCCAACTGGCAGAGCAGTACTTC	CASSVQLAEQYF
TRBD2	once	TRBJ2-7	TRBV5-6	TGTGCCAGCAGAAAAGCGGGGCTCATAAGCTCCTACGAGCAGTACTTC	CASRKAGLISSYEQYF
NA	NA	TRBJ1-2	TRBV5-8	TGTGCCAGCAGCTTGGAGGGTTATGGCTACACCTTC	CASSLEGYGYTF
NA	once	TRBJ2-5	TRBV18	TGTGCCAGCTCACCAGGGACTGATGGAGAGACCCAGTACTTC	CASSPGTDGETQYF
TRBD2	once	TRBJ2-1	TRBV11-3	TGTGCCAGCAGCTTAAGGGGGACTAGCAATGAGCAGTTCTTC	CASSLRGTSNEQFF
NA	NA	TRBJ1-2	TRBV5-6	TGTGCCAGCAGCTTAACAGGCGGCCGCTATGGCTACACCTTC	CASSLTGGRYGYTF
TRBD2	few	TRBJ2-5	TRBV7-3	TGTGCCAGCAGCCCGGGGACTAGCGGGAGTCGAGAGACCCAGTACTTC	CASSPGTSGSRETQYF